This entry lists 21 T cell receptor beta chains sequenced from one sample in a study of OX40 agonist ivuxolimab in advanced cancers. Libraries were prepared by immunoSEQ multiplex PCR; TCRdb keeps only in-frame clonotypes and omits some of them. The repertoire holds tens of thousands of clones, approximately 80% seen once, with around 22% in the top ten. The input for sequencing was CD4+ or CD8+ T cells sorted from blood, taken in a trial of the OX40 agonist ivuxolimab. Receptor source: an adult with an advanced solid tumor such as melanoma, head and neck, liver or kidney cancer.

This clone has a single count. The gene calls are TRBV7-6 and TRBJ1-2, with TRBD1 as a possible D gene (6 bases). The CDR3 runs to 15 residues. Trimming stripped 1 base from V and 8 bases from J, with 17 bases between. Germline V gene sequence: CDR1 SGHVS, CDR2 FNYEAQ. The CDR3 nucleotides are TGTGCCAGCAGCTTAGGAGGGGCAGCAGGGGAAGGCTACACCTTC. It codes for CASSLGGAAGEGYTF. The whole variable domain, filled in from reference TRBV7-6 and TRBJ1-2, reads GAGVSQSPRYKVTKRGQDVALRCDPISGHVSLYWYRQALGQGPEFLTYFNYEAQQDKSGLPNDRFSAERPEGSISTLTIQRTEQRDSAMYRCASSLGGAAGEGYTFGSGTRLTVV.

The chain joins TRBV4-2 to TRBJ2-5, with TRBD2 matching over 13 bases. The J segment lost 5 bases and the V segment lost 4 bases, leaving 7 bases of the junction unmatched. The CDR3 is 16 amino acids. From germline, CDR1 is LGHNA and CDR2 YNFKEQ. The CDR3 DNA sequence: TGTGCCAGCAGCCTAGCGGGACTAGCGGGAATGGAGACCCAGTACTTC. Its translation is CASSLAGLAGMETQYF.

The chain links TRBV7-6 to TRBJ2-2; 11 positions match TRBD2. CDR3 length: 18 residues. V lost 1 base, J lost 4 bases, and 8 bases stayed unmatched. CDR1 is SGHVS, CDR2 FNYEAQ, per germline. CDR3 amino acids: CASSLGTSGLSGTGELFF. CDR3 in DNA: TGTGCCAGCAGCTTAGGGACTAGCGGGTTGTCGGGCACCGGGGAGCTGTTTTTT.

This clone is classed as medium-sized. The chain has TRBV10-1 and TRBJ2-7, with TRBD2 matching over 10 bases. The CDR3 spans 17 residues. Germline CDR1 reads WNHNN; CDR2 reads SYGVQD (reference sequence). V lost 2 bases to trimming and J lost 2 bases; unmatched junction nucleotides: 9. The CDR3 is CASSEDSLAGVPYEQYF. The CDR3 DNA is TGCGCCAGCAGTGAGGACTCCCTAGCGGGAGTTCCCTACGAGCAGTACTTC.

V and J are TRBV19 and TRBJ2-7, with 7 bases identical to TRBD1. The CDR3 runs to 14 residues. Germline assignment: CDR1 LNHDA and CDR2 SQIVND (reference sequence). The junction had 5 bases not matched to a gene; V was cut back by 2 bases and J by 4 bases. CDR3 DNA sequence: TGTGCCAGTAGTATAACCCGGGACAGATACGAGCAGTACTTC. Its translation: CASSITRDRYEQYF. Combining the CDR3 with reference TRBV19 and TRBJ2-7 gives the whole variable domain DGGITQSPKYLFRKEGQNVTLSCEQNLNHDAMYWYRQDPGQGLRLIYYSQIVNDFQKGDIAEGYSVSREKKESFPLTVTSAQKNPTAFYLCASSITRDRYEQYFGPGTRLTVT.

For this clone: At one end, the junction sequence differs from germline, possibly due to a read error. V gene TRBV28 combines with J gene TRBJ1-5, with a weak D call TRBD1 (6 bases). This CDR3 spans 12 amino acids. CDR1 MDHEN and CDR2 SYDVKM come from the germline V gene. The CDR3 loop reads CASSLGYRDTFF. The CDR3 nucleotides read TGTGCCAGCAGTTTAGGGTACCGGGACACGTTTTTT.

The V and J genes are TRBV4-1 and TRBJ1-2, with D unclear. Germline V gene data show CDR1 as MGHRA and CDR2 as YSYEKL. The V end lost 3 bases, the J end lost 8 bases, and 10 bases lay between the germline ends. The CDR3 has 12 amino acids. The CDR3 sequence is CASSHGRRGYTF. CDR3 sequence (DNA): TGCGCCAGCAGCCATGGACGTCGGGGCTACACCTTC.

The rearrangement uses TRBV7-2 and TRBJ1-1; D call uncertain. CDR1 SGHTA and CDR2 FQGNSA come from the germline V gene. V shed 1 base and J shed 7 bases, with 13 bases lying between them. There are 14 residues in the CDR3. This CDR3 reads CASSLGGGIIEAFF. The DNA for the CDR3 is TGTGCCAGCAGCTTAGGAGGAGGGATAATTGAAGCTTTCTTT.

CDR3 sequence (DNA): TGTGCCAGCACCCTGAGGGGTTCTTTGTCCAGGGAAAAACTGTTTTTT. It translates to CASTLRGSLSREKLFF. The rearrangement uses TRBV5-4 and TRBJ1-4; the D gene is possibly TRBD1 (5 bases). Germline CDR1 SGHNT, CDR2 YYREEE (reference sequence). This CDR3 contains 16 residues. Trimming shortened V by 6 bases and J by 8 bases, and 23 bases separated the two germline ends. Based on the CDR3 plus reference TRBV5-4 and TRBJ1-4, the full variable domain is ETGVTQSPTHLIKTRGQQVTLRCSSQSGHNTVSWYQQALGQGPQFIFQYYREEENGRGNFPPRFSGLQFPNYSSELNVNALELDDSALYLCASTLRGSLSREKLFFGSGTQLSVL.

The chain employs TRBV7-9 and TRBJ2-1; TRBD2 is a possible D gene (7 bases). CDR1 SEHNR and CDR2 FQNEAQ come from the germline V gene (reference sequence). V lost 2 bases, J lost 7 bases, and 18 bases lay in between. This CDR3 comprises 16 residues. CDR3 coding DNA: TGTGCCAGCAGCTTAAGGGGGGAGGGCCTTATGAATGAGCAGTTCTTC. It is translated as CASSLRGEGLMNEQFF.

The chain combines TRBV27 with TRBJ1-1; 9 nucleotides match TRBD1. Unmatched junction bases numbered 8, after V lost 6 bases and J lost 0 bases. The CDR3 totals 16 residues. Per the germline V gene, CDR1 is MNHEY and CDR2 is SMNVEV (reference sequence). The CDR3 DNA sequence: TGTGCCAGCAGGAAAACAGGGGGCTTCGTGAACACTGAAGCTTTCTTT. Encoded protein: CASRKTGGFVNTEAFF.

This chain links TRBV5-4 with TRBJ1-1, with D possibly matching TRBD1 (6 bases). V shed 4 bases and J shed 5 bases, with 9 bases lying between them. Germline loops: CDR1 SGHNT, CDR2 YYREEE (reference sequence). The CDR3 sequence is 12 residues long. The CDR3 loop reads CASSGQGTEAFF. CDR3 DNA sequence: TGTGCCAGCAGCGGGCAGGGGACTGAAGCTTTCTTT.

V and J are TRBV7-2 and TRBJ1-1, with D uncertain. The germline V and J ends were trimmed by 3 bases and 0 bases, with 11 bases remaining between them. CDR1 is SGHTA, CDR2 FQGNSA, per germline. CDR3 length: 15 residues. CDR3 DNA: TGTGCCAGCAGCTTCAGCCGGAGACTGAACACTGAAGCTTTCTTT. Translated, it gives CASSFSRRLNTEAFF.

The rearrangement joins TRBV21-1 to TRBJ2-2; TRBD2, the table's D call, lacks a check against the DNA. TRBV21-1 is flagged as a pseudogene. CDR3 size: 18 residues. The CDR3 DNA reads as TGTGCCAGCAGCAAAGTCGCGGCAGCCCTTCTCTACACCGGGGAGCTGTTTTTT. As protein: CASSKVAAALLYTGELFF.

Written as DNA, the CDR3 is TGCGCCAGCAGCTTGAGAGGGCGGAACCAAGAGACCCAGTACTTC. Translation: CASSLRGRNQETQYF. This chain connects TRBV5-1 to TRBJ2-5; D may be TRBD2 (5 bases). V was shortened by 1 base and J by 0 bases, with 10 bases between the two germline ends. CDR1 SGHRS and CDR2 YFSETQ come from the germline V gene. The CDR3 totals 15 residues. Full variable domain (missing parts from reference TRBV5-1 and TRBJ2-5): KAGVTQTPRYLIKTRGQQVTLSCSPISGHRSVSWYQQTPGQGLQFLFEYFSETQRNKGNFPGRFSGRQFSNSRSEMNVSTLELGDSALYLCASSLRGRNQETQYFGPGTRLLVL.

The chain couples TRBV14 to TRBJ2-3; perhaps TRBD2 as D (5 bases). The germline V and J ends were trimmed by 4 bases and 9 bases, with 17 bases remaining between them. The CDR3 runs to 14 residues. Germline values: CDR1 SGHDN, CDR2 FVKESK. CDR3 coding DNA: TGTGCCAGCAGCCCCCGGGTAGCGCCCAACACGCAGTATTTT. Protein: CASSPRVAPNTQYF.

This chain joins TRBV4-1 and TRBJ2-7; D may be TRBD2 (5 bases). The CDR3 consists of 14 residues. The ends were cut back, 0 bases at V and 2 bases at J, with 8 bases in the middle. Germline-derived CDR1 and CDR2 are MGHRA and YSYEKL. The CDR3 nucleotides are TGCGCCAGCAGCCAAGATGAGGGAACCTACGAGCAGTACTTC. Translated, it gives CASSQDEGTYEQYF.

In its sample, this clone was seen a few times. This chain links TRBV9 with TRBJ1-2; 8 nucleotides line up with TRBD1. The CDR3 is 16 amino acids. J lost 6 bases, V lost 0 bases, and 10 bases had no gene match. CDR1 and CDR2 from the germline V gene are SGDLS and YYNGEE. DNA for the CDR3: TGTGCCAGCAGCGTAGCTGTCGACAGGGGAGAGGATGGCTACACCTTC. Its protein product is CASSVAVDRGEDGYTF.

This clone was observed a few times. The chain has TRBV28 and TRBJ1-1; the D gene is possibly TRBD1 (5 bases). The CDR3 has 12 residues. V was clipped by 10 bases and J by 9 bases, with 18 bases between them. Germline CDR1 MDHEN, CDR2 SYDVKM. This chain's CDR3 is CAIRGPPNQAFF. The CDR3 DNA is TGTGCCATCCGGGGACCACCAAACCAAGCTTTCTTT.

Comment on this clone: At one of its ends the junction is not consistent with the germline gene, which may arise from a read error. The chain recombines TRBV11-2 with TRBJ2-1; D is perhaps TRBD2 (5 bases). From germline, CDR1 is SGHAT and CDR2 FQNNGV. The CDR3 length is 13 residues. The CDR3 DNA follows: TGCGCCAGCAGCCAAGAGGGATGGGATGAGCAGTTCTTC. Translation: CASSQEGWDEQFF.

The chain is built from TRBV6-5 and TRBJ1-1, with 9 bases that match TRBD1. J lost 3 bases, V lost 4 bases, and 3 bases had no gene match. The germline CDR1 and CDR2 sequences are MNHEY and SVGAGI. The CDR3 runs to 14 residues. The CDR3 DNA sequence: TGTGCCAGCAGTTGGGGACAGGGTGACACTGAAGCTTTCTTT. Residues: CASSWGQGDTEAFF.